A selection of T cell receptor beta chains follows, all from one sample in a study of identifying expanded T cells in peripheral blood. Assay used: immunoSEQ multiplex PCR; TCRdb lists only in-frame clones, some missing. The repertoire holds nearly 60,000 clones, with approximately 90% as singletons. The sample taken for sequencing was blood. The source is a person between 18 and 69 years old in good health. The CDR3 runs from the conserved cysteine through the conserved F or W. D genes are given only for firm matches. Clone size is shown for a subset of rows, as once, few, many or a class of expanded clone.

V,size,J,D,CDR3,DNA
TRBV27,.,TRBJ1-5,.,CASSKVGQPQHF,TGTGCCAGCAGTAAGGTAGGGCAGCCCCAGCATTTT
TRBV2,once,TRBJ1-1,TRBD1,CASSEDRGPAFF,TGTGCCAGCAGTGAGGACAGGGGGCCGGCTTTCTTT
TRBV7-9,.,TRBJ2-1,TRBD1,CASSLEGQGYNEQFF,TGTGCCAGCAGCTTAGAGGGACAGGGCTACAATGAGCAGTTCTTC
TRBV7-2,.,TRBJ2-3,TRBD2,CASSLKMREGTQYF,TGTGCCAGCAGCTTAAAGATGAGGGAGGGCACGCAGTATTTT
TRBV11-2,.,TRBJ2-7,TRBD2,CASSLAAGENYEQYF,TGTGCCAGCAGCTTAGCGGCGGGGGAAAACTACGAGCAGTACTTC
TRBV15,.,TRBJ2-7,.,CATSRDSGIPYEQYF,TGTGCCACCAGCAGAGACTCAGGGATACCCTACGAGCAGTACTTC
TRBV5-1,.,TRBJ2-4,TRBD1,CASSPPGQAKNIQYF,TGCGCCAGCAGCCCTCCGGGACAGGCCAAAAACATTCAGTACTTC
TRBV5-8,.,TRBJ2-5,TRBD2,CASSSGLAGGEETQYF,TGTGCCAGCAGCTCGGGACTAGCGGGAGGTGAGGAGACCCAGTACTTC
TRBV29-1,.,TRBJ2-5,.,CSVRWGGQTQYF,TGCAGCGTTCGCTGGGGGGGCCAGACCCAGTACTTC
TRBV11-2,.,TRBJ1-1,TRBD1,CASSFRGLDTEAFF,TGTGCCAGCAGCTTCAGGGGGCTGGACACTGAAGCTTTCTTT
TRBV9,.,TRBJ2-3,.,CASSVTISRTQYF,TGTGCCAGCAGCGTAACTATCAGTCGTACGCAGTATTTT
TRBV4-3,.,TRBJ1-2,.,CASSQGRGGYTF,TGCGCCAGCAGCCAAGGACGAGGGGGCTACACCTTC
TRBV29-1,.,TRBJ1-2,.,CSVLAGDGYTF,TGCAGCGTTTTGGCAGGGGATGGCTACACCTTC
TRBV18,once,TRBJ2-2,.,CASSLAPSGELFF,TGTGCCAGCTCACTGGCGCCGTCCGGGGAGCTGTTTTTT
TRBV15,.,TRBJ1-5,TRBD1,CATSRGRDQPQHF,TGTGCCACCAGTAGGGGGCGGGATCAGCCCCAGCATTTT
TRBV19,.,TRBJ1-5,.,CASQRQANQPQHF,TGTGCCAGTCAAAGACAGGCCAATCAACCCCAGCATTTT
TRBV9,.,TRBJ1-3,.,CASSVGLQGFGNTIYF,TGTGCCAGCAGCGTAGGGCTTCAAGGATTCGGAAACACCATATATTTT
TRBV29-1,.,TRBJ1-1,.,CSVVSNTEAFF,TGCAGCGTTGTATCGAACACTGAAGCTTTCTTT
TRBV5-1,few,TRBJ2-7,TRBD1,CATPPGGRNDEQYF,TGCGCCACCCCCCCAGGGGGTCGTAACGACGAGCAGTACTTC
TRBV7-9,few,TRBJ1-1,.,CASSLAMGTEAFF,TGTGCCAGCAGCTTAGCTATGGGCACTGAAGCTTTCTTT
TRBV2,.,TRBJ2-1,.,CASRPTSPNEQFF,TGTGCCAGCCGGCCAACTAGCCCCAATGAGCAGTTCTTC
TRBV7-8,few,TRBJ1-2,TRBD1,CASSFGTVYGYTF,TGTGCCAGCAGCTTTGGGACAGTATATGGCTACACCTTC
TRBV7-2,.,TRBJ1-4,TRBD1,CASSFRGQGSEKLFF,TGTGCCAGCAGCTTCCGCGGACAGGGTAGTGAAAAACTGTTTTTT
TRBV27,.,TRBJ2-6,.,CASSLYLGAFSGANVLTF,TGTGCCAGCAGTTTATACCTGGGGGCCTTCTCTGGGGCCAACGTCCTGACTTTC
TRBV2,.,TRBJ2-5,TRBD1,CASLVQGRETQYF,TGTGCCAGCTTGGTACAGGGGAGAGAGACCCAGTACTTC
TRBV7-3,.,TRBJ2-3,.,CASSQTPGSTDTQYF,TGTGCCAGCAGCCAGACTCCGGGGAGCACAGATACGCAGTATTTT
TRBV6-6,.,TRBJ1-5,.,CASSGHVNQPQHF,TGTGCCAGCAGTGGACATGTAAATCAGCCCCAGCATTTT
TRBV7-9,.,TRBJ2-7,TRBD1,CASSPWTGKIGAPYEQYF,TGTGCCAGCAGCCCCTGGACAGGGAAAATTGGAGCTCCCTACGAGCAGTACTTC
TRBV7-6,.,TRBJ2-3,TRBD2,CASSPSGVSTDTQYF,TGTGCCAGCAGCCCCAGCGGGGTGAGCACAGATACGCAGTATTTT
TRBV7-2,.,TRBJ1-3,TRBD1,CASRRDSGNTIYF,TGTGCCAGCAGAAGGGACAGTGGAAACACCATATATTTT
TRBV6-1,once,TRBJ2-4,.,CASSDWMGVAKNIQYF,TGTGCCAGCAGTGATTGGATGGGGGTAGCCAAAAACATTCAGTACTTC
TRBV6-1,.,TRBJ2-3,.,CASSDQGGGTDTQYF,TGTGCCAGCAGTGACCAGGGCGGTGGCACAGATACGCAGTATTTT
TRBV19,.,TRBJ2-3,TRBD1,CASRLDRGTDTQYF,TGTGCCAGTAGGTTGGACAGGGGCACAGATACGCAGTATTTT
TRBV4-1,once,TRBJ1-1,TRBD1,CASSRATGSEVAFF,TGCGCCAGCAGCCGCGCGACAGGGTCGGAGGTAGCTTTCTTT
TRBV10-3,.,TRBJ2-5,.,CAISRGQGDQETQYF,TGTGCCATCAGTCGGGGGCAGGGAGACCAAGAGACCCAGTACTTC
TRBV10-3,.,TRBJ1-6,.,CAISVNGEDSPLHF,TGTGCCATCAGTGTAAATGGTGAGGATTCACCCCTCCACTTT
TRBV4-3,once,TRBJ2-1,TRBD2,CASSQDSGTSPYNEQFF,TGCGCCAGCAGCCAAGATTCGGGGACTAGCCCTTACAATGAGCAGTTCTTC
TRBV4-2,.,TRBJ2-3,.,CASSQAGDTDTQYF,TGTGCCAGCAGCCAAGCAGGGGACACAGATACGCAGTATTTT
TRBV21-1,.,TRBJ2-1,.,CASSKDFRGGETWYNEQFF,.
TRBV13,.,TRBJ2-7,.,CASSFSQGNYEQYF,TGTGCCAGCAGCTTCAGCCAGGGGAACTACGAGCAGTACTTC
TRBV7-2,.,TRBJ2-7,.,CASSTNRDEQYF,TGTGCCAGCAGCACCAACAGAGACGAGCAGTACTTC
TRBV5-6,.,TRBJ2-7,TRBD1,CASSFVTGPVYEQYF,TGTGCCAGCAGCTTTGTGACAGGGCCCGTCTACGAGCAGTACTTC
TRBV19,once,TRBJ2-7,.,CASSDRIFGEQYF,TGTGCCAGCTCTGACAGGATTTTTGGAGAGCAGTACTTC
TRBV9,.,TRBJ1-6,TRBD1,CASSQTGDNSPLHF,TGTGCCAGCAGCCAAACAGGGGATAATTCACCCCTCCACTTT
TRBV7-9,.,TRBJ2-1,.,CASSPTRLEPSTMKQFF,TGTGCCAGCAGCCCGACTCGACTAGAGCCTTCTACAATGAAACAGTTCTTC
TRBV6-5,.,TRBJ2-7,.,CASSFKLGVFEQYF,TGTGCCAGCAGTTTCAAACTTGGGGTTTTCGAGCAGTACTTC
TRBV2,few,TRBJ2-7,TRBD2,CASSDRGSAAYEQYF,TGTGCCAGCAGTGACCGCGGGAGTGCGGCCTACGAGCAGTACTTC
TRBV11-2,.,TRBJ1-5,.,CASSPRGENQPQHF,TGTGCCAGCAGCCCTAGAGGGGAAAATCAGCCCCAGCATTTT
TRBV28,.,TRBJ2-4,TRBD1,CASSPGQGAFQYF,TGTGCCAGCAGCCCCGGACAGGGGGCCTTTCAGTACTTC
TRBV7-3,.,TRBJ2-3,TRBD2,CASSVTSSTDTQYF,TGTGCCAGCAGCGTGACTAGCAGCACAGATACGCAGTATTTT
TRBV19,.,TRBJ2-7,.,CASSLRDRFGYEQYF,TGTGCCAGTAGTCTTCGAGACCGTTTCGGCTACGAGCAGTACTTC
TRBV9,.,TRBJ2-5,TRBD2,CASSGLAGAETQYF,TGTGCCAGCAGCGGACTAGCGGGGGCTGAGACCCAGTACTTC
TRBV5-1,once,TRBJ2-1,TRBD2,CASSLGASGGAYEQFF,TGCGCCAGCAGCTTGGGAGCCAGCGGGGGGGCCTATGAGCAGTTCTTC